This record looks at one T cell receptor beta chain sequence and its context. Its target is not known. This entry comes from a study of shared clonotypes between healthy human individuals. General observations from the study: Among non-shared clonotypes, generation probabilities were lower than among those shared by all four donors.

The length of the CDR3 is 12 residues. Germline V gene lookup returns CDR1 MDHEN and CDR2 SYDVKM. The V end lost 3 bases, the J end lost 8 bases, and 10 bases lay between the germline ends. This table comes from immunoSEQ multiplex PCR, and its TCRdb copy is limited to in-frame clones, with some not included. Here the sample spans under 1,100,000 clones, about 74% being singletons. V is TRBV28 and J is TRBJ1-2, with D uncertain. Material for sequencing was memory CD4+ T cells sorted from blood. Described subset: CD45RA-negative fraction. The TCR was taken from a man between 18 and 35 years old in good health. CDR3 in amino acids: CASSLQETGYTF. In DNA, the CDR3 is TGTGCCAGCAGTTTGCAGGAGACCGGCTACACCTTC.